This entry is about one T cell receptor (beta chain). The sample comes from a study of control samples from healthy donors and cancer patients. Using immunoSEQ multiplex PCR, the repertoire was profiled, and TCRdb retains in-frame clones only, with some absent. The repertoire has 150,000 to 200,000 clones, around 90% of them found once; the top ten carry approximately 1.5%. This CDR3 has 14 amino acids. Germline V lookup: CDR1 PRHDT, CDR2 FYEKMQ (reference sequence). V was pared by 4 bases and J by 1 base, with 1 base of the junction left unmatched. The receptor was isolated from a woman aged 45-60 years in good health. The rearrangement joins TRBV13 to TRBJ2-3; 8 positions agree with TRBD2. Sequenced sample: blood. CDR3 in amino acids: CASSSLAGTDTQYF. Written as DNA, the CDR3 is TGTGCCAGCAGCTCACTAGCGGGCACAGATACGCAGTATTTT.